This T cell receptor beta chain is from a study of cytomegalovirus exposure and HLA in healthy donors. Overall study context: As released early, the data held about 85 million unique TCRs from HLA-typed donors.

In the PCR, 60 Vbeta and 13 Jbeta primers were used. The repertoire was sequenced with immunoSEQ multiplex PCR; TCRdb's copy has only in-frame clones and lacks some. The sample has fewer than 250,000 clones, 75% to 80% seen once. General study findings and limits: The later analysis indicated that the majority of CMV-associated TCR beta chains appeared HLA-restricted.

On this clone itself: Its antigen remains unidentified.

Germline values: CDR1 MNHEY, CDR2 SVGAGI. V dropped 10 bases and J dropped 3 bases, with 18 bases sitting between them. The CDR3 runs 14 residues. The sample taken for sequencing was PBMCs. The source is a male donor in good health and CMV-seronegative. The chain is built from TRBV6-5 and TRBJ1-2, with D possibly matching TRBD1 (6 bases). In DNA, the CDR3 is TGTGCCACCGGGCCAGGGGCGTTTTACTATGGCTACACCTTC. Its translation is CATGPGAFYYGYTF.